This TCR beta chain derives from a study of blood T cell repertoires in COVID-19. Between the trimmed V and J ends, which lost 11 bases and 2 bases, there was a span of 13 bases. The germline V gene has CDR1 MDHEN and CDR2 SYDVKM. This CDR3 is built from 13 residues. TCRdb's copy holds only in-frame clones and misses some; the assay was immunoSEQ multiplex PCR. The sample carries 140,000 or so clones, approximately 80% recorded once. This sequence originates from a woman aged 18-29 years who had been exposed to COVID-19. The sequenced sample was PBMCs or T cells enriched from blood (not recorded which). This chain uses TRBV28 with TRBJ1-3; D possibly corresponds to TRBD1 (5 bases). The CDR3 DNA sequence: TGTGCCCACAGCGGGGGTCCTGGAAACACCATATATTTT. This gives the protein CAHSGGPGNTIYF.